A single sample gave rise to the 26 T cell receptor beta chains below, sequenced in a study of cytomegalovirus exposure and HLA in healthy donors. Use of 60 Vbeta and 13 Jbeta primers characterized the PCR. This table comes from immunoSEQ multiplex PCR, and its TCRdb copy is limited to in-frame clones, with some not included. Among about 200,000 clones listed, around 77% were seen once. Sequencing used PBMCs. Receptor source: a man aged 30 to 45 in good health and CMV-seronegative.

This chain links TRBV7-3 with TRBJ1-2; TRBD1 matches 10 bases. Germline trimming cut 6 bases from V and 6 bases from J; bases unmatched to any gene: 4. This CDR3 has 13 residues. Germline loops: CDR1 SGHTA, CDR2 FQGTGA. CDR3 residues: CASSPGQGNGYTF. The CDR3 nucleotides are TGTGCCAGCAGTCCGGGACAGGGGAATGGCTACACCTTC.

This clone was counted a single time. The V call is TRBV5-1, the J call TRBJ2-3, with 8 bases identical to TRBD2. V lost 0 bases, J lost 8 bases, and 8 bases stayed unmatched. The CDR3 length is 15 residues. CDR1 and CDR2 (germline): SGHRS, YFSETQ. The DNA of the CDR3 is TGCGCCAGCAGCTTGGAGAGCGGGAGTGGGCTTACGCAGTATTTT. Protein: CASSLESGSGLTQYF. Supplemented by reference TRBV5-1 and TRBJ2-3, the full variable domain reads KAGVTQTPRYLIKTRGQQVTLSCSPISGHRSVSWYQQTPGQGLQFLFEYFSETQRNKGNFPGRFSGRQFSNSRSEMNVSTLELGDSALYLCASSLESGSGLTQYFGPGTRLTVL.

V gene TRBV6-1 combines with J gene TRBJ2-1; 7 positions agree with TRBD2. Losses at the gene ends were 2 bases for V and 3 bases for J; bases not matched to a gene: 4. The CDR3 consists of 15 residues. Germline lookup yields CDR1 MNHNS and CDR2 SASEGT. CDR3 sequence reads: CASSERLADYNEQFF. In DNA form, the CDR3 reads TGTGCCAGCAGTGAACGGCTAGCGGACTACAATGAGCAGTTCTTC.

The gene calls are TRBV9 and TRBJ1-2; D gene ambiguous. CDR1 SGDLS and CDR2 YYNGEE come from the germline V gene. This CDR3 region has 13 residues. V lost 5 bases and J 4 bases, leaving 12 bases between the germline ends. CDR3 sequence reads: CASRKFGGYGYTF. The CDR3 DNA is TGTGCCAGCAGAAAGTTCGGCGGCTATGGCTACACCTTC.

The chain employs TRBV6-1 and TRBJ2-7; D remains unclear. The CDR3 has 15 amino acids. Looked up from germline, CDR1 is MNHNS and CDR2 is SASEGT. V lost 1 base to trimming and J lost 2 bases, with 12 bases between them. The CDR3 spells CASSEVSSRAYEQYF. The CDR3 nucleotides read TGTGCCAGCAGTGAAGTGAGTTCAAGAGCCTACGAGCAGTACTTC.

In its sample, this clone was seen once. The chain employs TRBV25-1 and TRBJ1-5; 9 nucleotides line up with TRBD1. V was pared by 6 bases and J by 4 bases, with 10 bases of the junction left unmatched. The CDR3 contains 16 residues. Germline lookup yields CDR1 MGHDK and CDR2 SYGVNS. In nucleotides, the CDR3 is TGTGCCAGCAGAGGGGGGACAGGGAAAGGTAATCAGCCCCAGCATTTT. Translating gives CASRGGTGKGNQPQHF.

The table lists this clone with many counts. The gene calls are TRBV10-2 and TRBJ1-3; no definite D call. Germline-derived CDR1 and CDR2 are WSHSY and SAAADI. The CDR3 spans 14 residues. V was pared by 3 bases and J by 0 bases, with 6 bases between. The CDR3 DNA reads TGCGCCAGCAGTGAATCGTCCTCTGGAAACACCATATATTTT. Translating it yields CASSESSSGNTIYF.

The chain joins TRBV5-5 to TRBJ2-7; 9 nucleotides match TRBD1. Germline V gene data show CDR1 as SGHKS and CDR2 as YYEKEE (reference sequence). The CDR3 is 15 amino acids. V lost 0 bases to trimming and J lost 2 bases; unmatched junction nucleotides: 3. The CDR3 here is CASSLEGQGPYEQYF. CDR3 coding DNA: TGTGCCAGCAGCTTGGAGGGACAGGGCCCCTACGAGCAGTACTTC.

The chain couples TRBV6-1 to TRBJ2-1; 11 positions agree with TRBD2. V trimming: 8 bases; J trimming: 4 bases; junction bases outside the gene matches: 4. CDR1 is MNHNS, CDR2 SASEGT, per germline. The CDR3 contains 14 residues. CDR3 loop: CASLLAGEYNEQFF. As DNA, the CDR3 is TGTGCCAGCCTACTAGCGGGAGAATACAATGAGCAGTTCTTC.

This clone has only a few counts. The CDR3 is CASSVRPGQGSEAFF. CDR3 bases: TGTGCCAGCAGTGTCCGACCGGGACAGGGCTCGGAAGCTTTCTTT. This sequence joins TRBV2 and TRBJ1-1; 9 nucleotides agree with TRBD1. J lost 8 bases, V lost 4 bases, and 11 bases had no gene match. Germline-derived CDR1 and CDR2 are SNHLY and FYNNEI. The CDR3 extends over 15 amino acids.

Only a few counts were recorded for this clone. The chain uses TRBV23-1 and TRBJ1-1; a weak D match, TRBD1 (6 bases). TRBV23-1 is an ORF, and what it does is uncertain. Trimming shortened V by 1 base and J by 3 bases, and 12 bases separated the two germline ends. The CDR3 spans 15 residues. The CDR3 loop reads CASSQWPQGYTEAFF. The CDR3 nucleotides read TGCGCCAGCAGTCAATGGCCACAGGGCTACACTGAAGCTTTCTTT.

The chain carries TRBV5-1 and TRBJ2-3; D uncertain. The germline gives CDR1 SGHRS, CDR2 YFSETQ. The ends were cut back, 4 bases at V and 2 bases at J, with 8 bases in the middle. There are 13 residues in the CDR3. The CDR3 spells CASSPYSTDTQYF. The CDR3 DNA sequence: TGCGCCAGCAGCCCTTATTCCACAGATACGCAGTATTTT.

The J gene is TRBJ2-7, the V gene TRBV5-6; 9 bases fit TRBD1. The CDR3 length is 18 residues. The trim removed 1 base at V and 4 bases at J, leaving 15 bases unmatched. Germline loops: CDR1 SGHDT, CDR2 YYEEEE. Written as DNA, the CDR3 is TGTGCCAGCAGCTTGAAGTCGACCGGGACAGGGTCCAGGTACGAGCAGTACTTC. It encodes CASSLKSTGTGSRYEQYF.

This clone was detected only a few times. The chain uses TRBV11-3 and TRBJ2-7; D is unresolved. CDR1 and CDR2 (germline): SGHNT, YENEEA. Trimming removed 4 bases at V and 0 bases at J, with 7 bases between. The CDR3 has 13 amino acids. CDR3 nucleotide sequence: TGTGCCAGCAGCTCCCCTCTCTCCTACGAGCAGTACTTC. Amino acids: CASSSPLSYEQYF.

This clone has only one observation. V is TRBV27 and J is TRBJ1-5; no reliable D call. The V gene's germline CDR1 is MNHEY and CDR2 SMNVEV (reference sequence). The CDR3 consists of 14 residues. Trimming took 8 bases from V and 0 from J, leaving 11 bases between them. CDR3 bases: TGTGCCAGCCGTCGGGGTTATAGCAATCAGCCCCAGCATTTT. Its protein product is CASRRGYSNQPQHF.

The rearrangement joins TRBV11-2 to TRBJ2-7; TRBD1 matches at 10 bases. CDR1 and CDR2 (germline): SGHAT, FQNNGV. The junction had 8 bases not matched to a gene; V was cut back by 5 bases and J by 4 bases. There are 15 residues in the CDR3. The CDR3 DNA reads as TGTGCCAGCAGCCCCCAAGGGACAGGGGTGTACGAGCAGTACTTC. Protein: CASSPQGTGVYEQYF. Full variable domain (missing parts from reference TRBV11-2 and TRBJ2-7): EAGVAQSPRYKIIEKRQSVAFWCNPISGHATLYWYQQILGQGPKLLIQFQNNGVVDDSQLPKDRFSAERLKGVDSTLKIQPAKLEDSAVYLCASSPQGTGVYEQYFGPGTRLTVT.

J is TRBJ1-2 and V is TRBV10-2, with D perhaps TRBD1 (6 bases). V lost 3 bases to trimming and J lost 4 bases, with 9 bases between them. The CDR3 spans 13 residues. In germline, CDR1 is WSHSY, CDR2 SAAADI. CDR3 DNA sequence: TGCGCCAGCAGTGAACAGGGAATCTATGGCTACACCTTC. Encoded protein: CASSEQGIYGYTF.

This clone occurred a few times. V and J are TRBV18 and TRBJ2-7; a weak D match, TRBD2 (6 bases). The germline V and J ends were trimmed by 0 bases and 6 bases, with 18 bases remaining between them. The CDR3 is 16 amino acids. In germline, CDR1 is KGHSH, CDR2 LQKENI. CDR3 loop: CASSPPSGGRRAEQYF. The CDR3 DNA sequence: TGTGCCAGCTCACCACCGTCCGGAGGGAGAAGGGCCGAGCAGTACTTC.

The V and J genes are TRBV5-1 and TRBJ2-1; 11 nucleotides agree with TRBD1. Germline V gene sequence: CDR1 SGHRS, CDR2 YFSETQ. The CDR3 length is 15 residues. Unmatched junction bases numbered 9, after V lost 4 bases and J lost 9 bases. The CDR3 nucleotides are TGCGCCAGCAGCATAGCCGGGACAGGGGGAGGTGAGCAGTTCTTC. Translating it yields CASSIAGTGGGEQFF.

This rearrangement joins TRBV5-1 to TRBJ2-7, with TRBD2 matching over 15 bases. This CDR3 has 16 residues. Germline assignment: CDR1 SGHRS and CDR2 YFSETQ. Trimming removed 3 bases from V and 5 bases from J; junction bases left unmatched: 6. The CDR3 spells CASSSQGLAGGNEQYF. The CDR3 DNA reads as TGCGCCAGCAGCTCCCAGGGACTAGCGGGAGGTAACGAGCAGTACTTC.

This chain uses TRBV5-5 with TRBJ1-2, with D possibly TRBD1 on 5 matching bases. The CDR3 runs 16 residues. Between the trimmed V and J ends, which lost 0 bases and 0 bases, there was a span of 12 bases. Germline V gene lookup returns CDR1 SGHKS and CDR2 YYEKEE (reference sequence). CDR3 nucleotides: TGTGCCAGCAGCTTGGGTTGGGACTATCCTAACTATGGCTACACCTTC. This gives the protein CASSLGWDYPNYGYTF.

This clone was picked up a small number of times. The chain uses TRBV28 and TRBJ1-5; D might be TRBD1 (5 bases). Germline lookup yields CDR1 MDHEN and CDR2 SYDVKM. This CDR3 spans 15 amino acids. V was trimmed by 7 bases and J by 6 bases, leaving 19 bases between them. The DNA for the CDR3 is TGTGCCAGCACCCGGGAGGGGTACAGTAGTCAGCCCCAGCATTTT. Amino acid sequence: CASTREGYSSQPQHF.

Here the CDR3 reads CASAVTENTEAFF. In DNA form, the CDR3 reads TGCGCCAGCGCCGTAACAGAGAACACTGAAGCTTTCTTT. The rearrangement joins TRBV5-1 to TRBJ1-1; D is unresolved. This CDR3 comprises 13 residues. Trimming took 7 bases from V and 1 from J, leaving 11 bases between them. CDR1 SGHRS and CDR2 YFSETQ come from the germline V gene. Full variable domain (remainder filled in from reference TRBV5-1 and TRBJ1-1): KAGVTQTPRYLIKTRGQQVTLSCSPISGHRSVSWYQQTPGQGLQFLFEYFSETQRNKGNFPGRFSGRQFSNSRSEMNVSTLELGDSALYLCASAVTENTEAFFGQGTRLTVV.

For this clone: This same CDR3 is encoded by further DNA sequences in the sample. The V gene is TRBV18, the J gene TRBJ1-1, with a weak D call TRBD1 (5 bases). The CDR3 has 15 residues. Per germline, CDR1 KGHSH and CDR2 LQKENI. V was trimmed by 2 bases and J by 0 bases, leaving 10 bases between them. CDR3: CASSPITGVNTEAFF. DNA of the CDR3: TGTGCCAGCTCACCAATAACGGGGGTGAACACTGAAGCTTTCTTT.

This clone has only a few counts. The chain joins TRBV19 to TRBJ1-3; D may be TRBD1 (5 bases). The CDR3 loop spans 15 amino acids. CDR1 and CDR2 (germline): LNHDA, SQIVND (reference sequence). V lost 8 bases and J lost 2, with 16 bases in between. Written as DNA, the CDR3 is TGTGCCAGTTTTTCTGGACAACTCACTGGAAACACCATATATTTT. It translates to CASFSGQLTGNTIYF. Supplemented by reference TRBV19 and TRBJ1-3, the full variable domain reads DGGITQSPKYLFRKEGQNVTLSCEQNLNHDAMYWYRQDPGQGLRLIYYSQIVNDFQKGDIAEGYSVSREKKESFPLTVTSAQKNPTAFYLCASFSGQLTGNTIYFGEGSWLTVV.

The chain joins TRBV7-9 to TRBJ1-1, with 8 bases that match TRBD1. Germline-derived CDR1 and CDR2 are SEHNR and FQNEAQ (reference sequence). With V trimmed by 1 base and J by 6 bases, 10 bases remained unmatched. CDR3 length: 16 amino acids. The CDR3 region has the DNA TGTGCCAGCAGCTTAGAGGGCAGGGGGCACGTCGCTGAAGCTTTCTTT. Translation: CASSLEGRGHVAEAFF. Filled out from reference TRBV7-9 and TRBJ1-1, the complete variable domain reads DTGVSQNPRHKITKRGQNVTFRCDPISEHNRLYWYRQTLGQGPEFLTYFQNEAQLEKSRLLSDRFSAERPKGSFSTLEIQRTEQGDSAMYLCASSLEGRGHVAEAFFGQGTRLTVV.